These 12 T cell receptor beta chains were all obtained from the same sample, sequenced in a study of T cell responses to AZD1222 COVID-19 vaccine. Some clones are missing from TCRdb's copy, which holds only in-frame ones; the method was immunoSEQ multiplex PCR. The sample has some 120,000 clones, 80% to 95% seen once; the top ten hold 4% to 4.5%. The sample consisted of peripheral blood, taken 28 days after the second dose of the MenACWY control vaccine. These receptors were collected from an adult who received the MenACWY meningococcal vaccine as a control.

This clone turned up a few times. The CDR3 protein is CASSSQTGGAWGYSNQPQHF. The DNA of the CDR3 is TGTGCCAGCAGTTCGCAGACAGGGGGCGCGTGGGGATATAGCAATCAGCCCCAGCATTTT. The rearrangement joins TRBV28 to TRBJ1-5; TRBD1 agrees at 10 bases. V lost 4 bases to trimming and J lost 0 bases; unmatched junction nucleotides: 15. CDR3 size: 20 residues. Germline V gene data show CDR1 as MDHEN and CDR2 as SYDVKM. Full variable domain (remainder filled in from reference TRBV28 and TRBJ1-5): DVKVTQSSRYLVKRTGEKVFLECVQDMDHENMFWYRQDPGLGLRLIYFSYDVKMKEKGDIPEGYSVSREKKERFSLILESASTNQTSMYLCASSSQTGGAWGYSNQPQHFGDGTRLSIL.

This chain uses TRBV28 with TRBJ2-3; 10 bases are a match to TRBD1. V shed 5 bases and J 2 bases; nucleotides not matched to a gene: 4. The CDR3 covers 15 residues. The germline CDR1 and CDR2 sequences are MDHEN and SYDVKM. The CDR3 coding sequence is TGTGCCAGCAGTAGGGGACAGGGGTACACAGATACGCAGTATTTT. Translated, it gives CASSRGQGYTDTQYF.

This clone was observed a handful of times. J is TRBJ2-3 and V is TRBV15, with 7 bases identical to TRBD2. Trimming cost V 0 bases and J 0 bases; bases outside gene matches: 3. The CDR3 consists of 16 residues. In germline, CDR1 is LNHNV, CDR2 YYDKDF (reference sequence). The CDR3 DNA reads TGTGCCACCAGCAGAGATCTAGCGGCTAGCACAGATACGCAGTATTTT. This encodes CATSRDLAASTDTQYF.

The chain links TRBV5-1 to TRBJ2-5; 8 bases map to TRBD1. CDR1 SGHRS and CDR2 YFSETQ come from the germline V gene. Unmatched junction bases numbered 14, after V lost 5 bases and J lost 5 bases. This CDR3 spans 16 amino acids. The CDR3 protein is CASRRAQTGAGETQYF. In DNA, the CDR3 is TGCGCCAGCAGACGTGCTCAGACAGGGGCCGGTGAGACCCAGTACTTC. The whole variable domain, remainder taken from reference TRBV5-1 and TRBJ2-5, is KAGVTQTPRYLIKTRGQQVTLSCSPISGHRSVSWYQQTPGQGLQFLFEYFSETQRNKGNFPGRFSGRQFSNSRSEMNVSTLELGDSALYLCASRRAQTGAGETQYFGPGTRLLVL.

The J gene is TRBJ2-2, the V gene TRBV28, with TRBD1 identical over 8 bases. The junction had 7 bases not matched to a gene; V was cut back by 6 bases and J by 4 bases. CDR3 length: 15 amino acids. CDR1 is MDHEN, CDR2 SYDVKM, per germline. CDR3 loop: CASRQDRASTGELFF. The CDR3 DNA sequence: TGTGCCAGCAGACAGGACAGGGCCTCCACCGGGGAGCTGTTTTTT.

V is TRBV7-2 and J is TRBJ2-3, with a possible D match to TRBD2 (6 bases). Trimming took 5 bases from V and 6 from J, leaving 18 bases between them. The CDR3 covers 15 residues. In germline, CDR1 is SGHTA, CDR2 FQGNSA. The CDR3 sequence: CASSAGEAAGDTQYF. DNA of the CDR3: TGTGCCAGCAGCGCCGGGGAGGCTGCAGGGGATACGCAGTATTTT.

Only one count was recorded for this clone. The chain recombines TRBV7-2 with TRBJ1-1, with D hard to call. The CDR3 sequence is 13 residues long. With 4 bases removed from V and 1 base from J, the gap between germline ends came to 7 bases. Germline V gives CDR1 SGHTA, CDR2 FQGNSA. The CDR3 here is CASSSNTNTEAFF. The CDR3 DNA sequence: TGTGCCAGCAGCTCTAACACGAACACTGAAGCTTTCTTT.

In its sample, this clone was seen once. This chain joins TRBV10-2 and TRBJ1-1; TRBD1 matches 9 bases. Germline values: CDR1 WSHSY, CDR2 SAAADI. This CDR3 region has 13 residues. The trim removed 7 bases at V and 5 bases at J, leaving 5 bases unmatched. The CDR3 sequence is CASKGQGQTEAFF. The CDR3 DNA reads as TGCGCCAGCAAAGGACAGGGGCAGACTGAAGCTTTCTTT.

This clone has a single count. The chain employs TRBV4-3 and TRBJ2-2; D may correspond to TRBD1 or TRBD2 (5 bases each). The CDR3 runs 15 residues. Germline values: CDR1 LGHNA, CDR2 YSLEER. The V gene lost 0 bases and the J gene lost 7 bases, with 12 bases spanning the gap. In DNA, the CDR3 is TGCGCCAGCAGCCAAGATCATCGGGGCGTCGGGGAGCTGTTTTTT. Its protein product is CASSQDHRGVGELFF.

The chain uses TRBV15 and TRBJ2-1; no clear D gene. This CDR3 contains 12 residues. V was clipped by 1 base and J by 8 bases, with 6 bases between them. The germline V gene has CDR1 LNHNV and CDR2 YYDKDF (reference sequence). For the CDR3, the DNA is TGTGCCACCAGCAGAGTAAGCGATGAGCAGTTCTTC. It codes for CATSRVSDEQFF.

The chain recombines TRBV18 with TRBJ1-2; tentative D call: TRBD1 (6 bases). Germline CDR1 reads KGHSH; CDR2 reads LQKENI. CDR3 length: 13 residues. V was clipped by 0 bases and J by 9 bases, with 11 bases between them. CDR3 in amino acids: CASSPPDRQRYTF. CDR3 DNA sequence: TGTGCCAGCTCACCACCCGACAGGCAGCGCTACACCTTC.

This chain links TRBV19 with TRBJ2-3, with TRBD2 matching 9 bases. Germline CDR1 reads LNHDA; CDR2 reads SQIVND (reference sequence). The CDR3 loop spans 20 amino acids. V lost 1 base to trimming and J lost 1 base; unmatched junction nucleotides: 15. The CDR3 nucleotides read TGTGCCAGTAGTATAGTGTGGCTAGCGGGACGCGGCGTGGGCACAGATACGCAGTATTTT. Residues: CASSIVWLAGRGVGTDTQYF.